This is a list of T cell receptor beta chains from one sample in a study of cytomegalovirus exposure and HLA in healthy donors. Data came from immunoSEQ multiplex PCR; TCRdb stores just in-frame clones and leaves some out. This table holds roughly 73,000 clones. Sequenced material: PBMCs. Receptors originate from a female donor in good health and CMV-seropositive. Each CDR3 is given with its conserved first and last residue. Fields, in order: clone size, CDR3 length, D gene, J gene, V gene, CDR3 protein, CDR3 DNA. D genes are given only for firm matches. Size is stated for part of the rows, as once, few or many counts, or as a class when the clone is expanded.

.,18,TRBD2,TRBJ2-1,TRBV7-9,CASSASRTSGGINNEQFF,TGTGCCAGCAGCGCTTCCCGGACTAGCGGGGGAATAAACAATGAGCAGTTCTTC
.,13,TRBD1,TRBJ2-1,TRBV7-2,CASGTGDYNEQFF,TGTGCCAGCGGGACAGGGGACTACAATGAGCAGTTCTTC
.,16,TRBD1,TRBJ2-2,TRBV6-5,CASSSLRTGRTGELFF,TGTGCCAGCAGTTCTCTCCGGACAGGGCGAACCGGGGAGCTGTTTTTT
.,16,TRBD2,TRBJ2-3,TRBV6-4,CASSEGLAGGTDTQYF,TGTGCCAGCAGCGAGGGACTAGCGGGGGGCACAGATACGCAGTATTTT
.,12,TRBD1,TRBJ2-7,TRBV2,CATSGTGQKQYF,TGTGCCACCTCCGGGACAGGCCAGAAACAGTACTTC
.,14,.,TRBJ1-2,TRBV30,CAWSAPNRRGGYTF,TGTGCCTGGAGTGCCCCGAACCGGAGGGGTGGCTACACCTTC
.,14,TRBD2,TRBJ2-5,TRBV28,CASRRSGRPETQYF,TGTGCCAGCAGGCGGAGCGGGAGGCCAGAGACCCAGTACTTC
.,18,TRBD2,TRBJ2-1,TRBV4-2,CASSLGLAGLNSYNEQFF,TGTGCCAGCAGCCTTGGACTAGCGGGACTAAACTCCTACAATGAGCAGTTCTTC
.,14,.,TRBJ2-5,TRBV5-1,CASSLSTQQETQYF,TGCGCCAGCAGCTTAAGTACCCAGCAAGAGACCCAGTACTTC
.,14,TRBD1,TRBJ2-7,TRBV10-1,CASSEGQGAYEQYF,TGCGCCAGCAGTGAAGGACAGGGGGCTTACGAGCAGTACTTC
.,19,TRBD1,TRBJ2-3,TRBV10-1,CASSESAWTGASSTDTQYF,TGCGCCAGCAGTGAGTCGGCTTGGACAGGAGCATCTAGCACAGATACGCAGTATTTT
.,16,.,TRBJ1-4,TRBV6-1,CASSEGPGGNNEKLFF,TGTGCCAGCAGTGAAGGGCCGGGGGGGAATAATGAAAAACTGTTTTTT
.,12,.,TRBJ1-1,TRBV30,CAWSPRNTEAFF,TGTGCCTGGAGTCCGAGGAACACTGAAGCTTTCTTT
.,16,TRBD2,TRBJ2-1,TRBV5-1,CASSLLAGVNNNEQFF,TGCGCCAGCAGCTTACTAGCGGGAGTAAACAACAATGAGCAGTTCTTC
.,11,.,TRBJ2-7,TRBV10-1,CASTTFYEQYF,TGCGCCAGCACTACTTTCTACGAGCAGTACTTC
.,16,TRBD1,TRBJ2-7,TRBV4-2,CASSQARDRGLYEQYF,TGTGCCAGCAGCCAAGCGCGGGACAGGGGTCTTTACGAGCAGTACTTC
.,13,TRBD1,TRBJ1-2,TRBV27,CASSTNRGVGYTF,TGTGCCAGCAGTACAAACAGGGGAGTTGGCTACACCTTC
.,11,.,TRBJ2-1,TRBV5-6,CASSFRDEQFF,TGTGCCAGCAGCTTTCGGGATGAGCAGTTCTTC
.,13,.,TRBJ1-1,TRBV19,CASSSGLGTEAFF,TGTGCCAGTAGTTCCGGGTTGGGCACTGAAGCTTTCTTT
.,16,.,TRBJ1-1,TRBV28,CASSLERSLMNTEAFF,TGTGCCAGCAGTTTAGAGAGATCTTTGATGAACACTGAAGCTTTCTTT
.,16,.,TRBJ1-2,TRBV27,CASSLFGGTKLYGYTF,TGTGCCAGCAGTTTATTCGGAGGGACCAAACTATATGGCTACACCTTC
.,15,TRBD1,TRBJ1-4,TRBV5-6,CASSPQGATNEKLFF,TGTGCCAGCAGCCCCCAGGGGGCAACTAATGAAAAACTGTTTTTT
.,15,.,TRBJ2-4,TRBV4-1,CASNRFVLAKNIQYF,TGCGCCAGCAACAGGTTCGTTCTAGCCAAAAACATTCAGTACTTC
medium-sized,15,.,TRBJ2-2,TRBV4-3,CASSQDGAENRELFF,TGCGCCAGCAGCCAAGATGGAGCAGAAAATCGGGAGCTGTTTTTT
.,13,.,TRBJ1-2,TRBV6-6,CASSPTGSGGYTF,TGTGCCAGCAGCCCCACAGGGTCGGGAGGCTACACCTTC
.,13,.,TRBJ1-1,TRBV18,CASSAQGGTEAFF,TGTGCCAGCTCAGCCCAGGGTGGCACTGAAGCTTTCTTT